Listed here are 30 T cell receptor beta chains from one sample, sequenced in a study of CD8+CD57+ T cells in acquired aplastic anemia. The authors sequenced patients whose flow cytometry had shown CD8+CD57+ cell expansion. Genomic DNA provided the template from which TCR beta VDJ and CDR3 profiles were obtained. A single record per CDR3 protein comes from TCRdb applying MiXCR to the reads. The table shows some 170,000 distinct CDR3 sequences, with over 55% occurring only once. The source material was sorted CD4+, CD8+, or CD8+CD57+ T cells (not recorded which) from PBMCs. The receptors originated from a human donor with aplastic anemia.

The chain has TRBV2 and TRBJ2-2; 9 bases line up with TRBD1. The germline V gene encodes CDR1 SNHLY and CDR2 FYNNEI. This CDR3 is 16 amino acids long. The ends lost 5 bases at V and 4 bases at J; junction bases unmatched: 8. In nucleotides, the CDR3 is TGTGCCAGCAGTATCCTCGGGGACAGGGCCACCGGGGAGCTGTTTTTT. This encodes CASSILGDRATGELFF. Full variable domain (remainder filled in from reference TRBV2 and TRBJ2-2): EPEVTQTPSHQVTQMGQEVILRCVPISNHLYFYWYRQILGQKVEFLVSFYNNEISEKSEIFDDQFSVERPDGSNFTLKIRSTKLEDSAMYFCASSILGDRATGELFFGEGSRLTVL.

CDR3 region: CSAGTADTQYF. DNA of the CDR3: TGCAGTGCCGGGACAGCAGATACGCAGTATTTT. V gene TRBV20-1 combines with J gene TRBJ2-3; 7 bases match TRBD1. Germline-derived CDR1 and CDR2 are DFQATT and SNEGSKA (reference sequence). The CDR3 has 11 amino acids. V lost 6 bases, J lost 4 bases, and 1 base stayed unmatched.

This chain joins TRBV20-1 and TRBJ2-5; D is ambiguous. The germline V gene encodes CDR1 DFQATT and CDR2 SNEGSKA (reference sequence). This CDR3 region has 11 residues. Trimming took off 5 bases at V and 3 bases at J, with 7 bases between the two ends. CDR3: CSAQQKETQYF. The CDR3 DNA follows: TGCAGTGCTCAGCAGAAAGAGACCCAGTACTTC.

This clonotype was recorded only once. The V and J genes are TRBV12-3 or TRBV12-4 and TRBJ1-5, with unresolved D. CDR3 length equals 15 residues. The V end lost 2 bases, the J end lost 2 bases, and 10 bases lay between the germline ends. For the CDR3, the DNA is TGTGCCAGCAGTTTAACGGGTGGCGGCAATCAGCCCCAGCATTTT. Translating it yields CASSLTGGGNQPQHF.

This chain links TRBV12-3 or TRBV12-4 with TRBJ1-2, with a tentative D call TRBD1 (6 bases). With 1 base removed from V and 6 bases from J, the gap between germline ends came to 12 bases. This CDR3 comprises 14 residues. CDR3 amino acids: CASSLETGWDGYTF. CDR3 nucleotides: TGTGCCAGCAGTTTAGAGACAGGATGGGATGGCTACACCTTC.

V gene TRBV25-1 combines with J gene TRBJ1-2; D is unresolved. The germline gives CDR1 MGHDK, CDR2 SYGVNS. The CDR3 runs to 12 residues. V lost 3 bases and J 3 bases, leaving 5 bases between the germline ends. The CDR3 sequence: CASSESYYGYTF. CDR3 nucleotide sequence: TGTGCCAGCAGTGAGAGCTACTATGGCTACACCTTC.

On this clonotype itself: A read error may produce the germline difference seen at one junction end. This chain links TRBV5-6 with TRBJ2-1; D is undetermined. CDR1 SGHDT and CDR2 YYEEEE come from the germline V gene. The CDR3 runs 13 residues. Written as DNA, the CDR3 is TGTGCCAACAGCTTGAGCAGTGCCAATGAGCAGTTCTTC. Its protein product is CANSLSSANEQFF.

The chain recombines TRBV15 with TRBJ2-1, with a possible D match to TRBD1 (5 bases). Germline V CDR1 and CDR2: LNHNV, YYDKDF (reference sequence). The V end was cut by 5 bases, the J end by 4 bases, with 18 bases between. The CDR3 loop spans 16 amino acids. In nucleotides, the CDR3 is TGTGCCACCAGCGTAGGACAAGGGGATGGGTACAATGAGCAGTTCTTC. Residues: CATSVGQGDGYNEQFF.

This clonotype showed up many times. The gene calls are TRBV12-3 or TRBV12-4 and TRBJ1-4; D remains unclear. This CDR3 has 13 residues. V was shortened by 6 bases and J by 7 bases, with 12 bases between the two germline ends. CDR3 sequence: CASRARSGEKLFF. CDR3 DNA: TGTGCCAGCAGGGCCCGCTCGGGTGAAAAACTGTTTTTT.

J is TRBJ1-3 and V is TRBV2; D is possibly TRBD1 (5 bases). CDR1 and CDR2 (germline): SNHLY, FYNNEI. CDR3 length equals 14 residues. The V gene lost 6 bases and the J gene lost 1 base, with 10 bases spanning the gap. DNA of the CDR3: TGTGCCAGCAGGGGCAGGGTTTCTGGAAACACCATATATTTT. As protein: CASRGRVSGNTIYF.

The chain uses TRBV7-3 and TRBJ1-6, with D uncertain. The CDR3 has 12 residues. Trimming took 5 bases from V and 9 from J, leaving 8 bases between them. Per the germline V gene, CDR1 is SGHTA and CDR2 is FQGTGA. The CDR3 here is CASSRNRSPLHF. As DNA, the CDR3 is TGTGCCAGCAGCCGGAACCGTTCACCCCTCCACTTT.

This clonotype was counted a few times. This chain uses TRBV10-3 with TRBJ2-7; TRBD2 agrees at 10 bases. There are 18 residues in the CDR3. Germline trimming cut 3 bases from V and 2 bases from J; bases unmatched to any gene: 13. Per the germline V gene, CDR1 is ENHRY and CDR2 is SYGVKD. The CDR3 here is CAISEKASGRGSAYEQYF. The CDR3 DNA is TGTGCCATCAGTGAAAAGGCTAGCGGGAGAGGCAGCGCCTACGAGCAGTACTTC.

The chain links TRBV5-1 to TRBJ2-7; D is possibly TRBD1 (6 bases). This CDR3 spans 13 amino acids. The ends were cut back, 5 bases at V and 3 bases at J, with 12 bases in the middle. Germline CDR1 is SGHRS and CDR2 is YFSETQ. The DNA for the CDR3 is TGCGCCAGCAGGCAAAAACAGGGCTACGAGCAGTACTTC. This encodes CASRQKQGYEQYF.

This clonotype was detected ten times or more. The CDR3 nucleotides read TGCAGTGCTAGAGATCTGCGGGGGGGGGACACCGGGGAGCTGTTTTTT. This translates into CSARDLRGGDTGELFF. The J gene is TRBJ2-2, the V gene TRBV20-1, with 9 nucleotides matching TRBD2. V was pared by 0 bases and J by 3 bases, with 5 bases of the junction left unmatched. The germline CDR1 and CDR2 sequences are DFQATT and SNEGSKA (reference sequence). The CDR3 is made up of 16 amino acids.

The chain is built from TRBV5-8 and TRBJ2-7, with D perhaps matching TRBD1 (6 bases). V was pared by 3 bases and J by 5 bases, with 9 bases between. This CDR3 spans 12 amino acids. Germline V lookup: CDR1 SGHTS, CDR2 YDEGEE. The CDR3 sequence: CASSWNRDEQYF. The CDR3 DNA sequence: TGTGCCAGCAGCTGGAACAGGGACGAGCAGTACTTC.

This clonotype was detected only once. V and J are TRBV7-9 and TRBJ2-5, with TRBD1 matching 8 bases. Germline CDR1 SEHNR, CDR2 FQNEAQ (reference sequence). CDR3 length: 15 residues. V lost 0 bases to trimming and J lost 5 bases; unmatched junction nucleotides: 5. CDR3 protein: CASSLAPGGRETQYF. The CDR3 nucleotides are TGTGCCAGCAGCTTAGCTCCAGGGGGCCGGGAGACCCAGTACTTC.

The rearrangement links TRBV7-9 to TRBJ2-7, with D perhaps TRBD1 or TRBD2 (5 bases each). The V gene lost 5 bases and the J gene lost 5 bases, with 10 bases spanning the gap. Germline assignment: CDR1 SEHNR and CDR2 FQNEAQ (reference sequence). This CDR3 has 12 amino acids. This CDR3 reads CASSAGTDEQYF. CDR3 bases: TGTGCCAGCAGCGCCGGGACGGACGAGCAGTACTTC.

The J gene is TRBJ1-6, the V gene TRBV19; maybe TRBD1 (5 bases). The V gene lost 6 bases and the J gene lost 8 bases, with 8 bases spanning the gap. Germline V gives CDR1 LNHDA, CDR2 SQIVND (reference sequence). The CDR3 has 12 residues. CDR3 nucleotides: TGTGCCAGTAGAGGGGTATATTCACCCCTCCACTTT. Translated, it gives CASRGVYSPLHF.

V usage is TRBV10-3 and J usage is TRBJ2-1; possible D gene TRBD1, 5 bases. With 4 bases removed from V and 5 bases from J, the gap between germline ends came to 18 bases. Germline V gives CDR1 ENHRY, CDR2 SYGVKD. The CDR3 is 16 amino acids. CDR3: CAISVQGNRVHNEQFF. In nucleotides, the CDR3 is TGTGCCATCAGTGTGCAGGGTAATAGGGTCCACAATGAGCAGTTCTTC.

V is TRBV9 and J is TRBJ2-3; no clear D gene. This CDR3 region has 15 residues. V was cut by 0 bases and J by 0 bases, with 8 bases left in between. From germline, CDR1 is SGDLS and CDR2 YYNGEE. The CDR3 loop reads CASSVGLSSTDTQYF. The CDR3 DNA reads TGTGCCAGCAGCGTAGGACTGTCTAGCACAGATACGCAGTATTTT.

The gene calls are TRBV5-1 and TRBJ2-2, with TRBD2 matching over 8 bases. The CDR3 covers 15 residues. Germline lookup yields CDR1 SGHRS and CDR2 YFSETQ. The ends lost 6 bases at V and 4 bases at J; junction bases unmatched: 8. The CDR3, as DNA: TGCGCCAGCACCTGGCGGGAGGTCGTCACCGGGGAGCTGTTTTTT. This codes for CASTWREVVTGELFF. The whole variable domain, remainder taken from reference TRBV5-1 and TRBJ2-2, is KAGVTQTPRYLIKTRGQQVTLSCSPISGHRSVSWYQQTPGQGLQFLFEYFSETQRNKGNFPGRFSGRQFSNSRSEMNVSTLELGDSALYLCASTWREVVTGELFFGEGSRLTVL.

V usage is TRBV2 and J usage is TRBJ2-3; TRBD1 matches at 7 bases. The trim removed 6 bases at V and 2 bases at J, leaving 11 bases unmatched. Germline V CDR1 and CDR2: SNHLY, FYNNEI. The CDR3 runs 16 residues. CDR3 DNA sequence: TGTGCCAGCAGCGCGACCTCACAGGGGAACACAGATACGCAGTATTTT. This sequence encodes CASSATSQGNTDTQYF. The full variable domain, with the rest looked up from reference TRBV2 and TRBJ2-3, is EPEVTQTPSHQVTQMGQEVILRCVPISNHLYFYWYRQILGQKVEFLVSFYNNEISEKSEIFDDQFSVERPDGSNFTLKIRSTKLEDSAMYFCASSATSQGNTDTQYFGPGTRLTVL.

This chain links TRBV7-9 with TRBJ1-4; a possible D gene is TRBD1 (5 bases). The CDR3 length is 15 residues. The germline V gene has CDR1 SEHNR and CDR2 FQNEAQ (reference sequence). With 1 base removed from V and 4 bases from J, the gap between germline ends came to 10 bases. The CDR3 DNA reads as TGTGCCAGCAGCTTAGTGGGCCAGGGTAATGAAAAACTGTTTTTT. Its translation is CASSLVGQGNEKLFF.

This chain connects TRBV6-5 to TRBJ2-7; 7 positions match TRBD1. The CDR3 runs 15 residues. Germline-derived CDR1 and CDR2 are MNHEY and SVGAGI. V shed 6 bases, J shed 0 bases, and the junction held 8 bases outside the gene matches. Here the CDR3 DNA reads TGTGCCAGCAGGAGTACCGGGACAGACTCCTACGAGCAGTACTTC. Residues: CASRSTGTDSYEQYF.

The count of this clonotype is one. The chain links TRBV2 to TRBJ2-5, with D tentatively TRBD2 (6 bases). Trimming took 10 bases from V and 5 from J, leaving 20 bases between them. The CDR3 is 14 residues long. Looked up from germline, CDR1 is SNHLY and CDR2 is FYNNEI. The CDR3 nucleotides are TGTGCCACCAGCCTGTGGGGGGTGGAGGAGACCCAGTACTTC. The encoded protein is CATSLWGVEETQYF.

The chain carries TRBV10-3 and TRBJ2-1; no firm D call. CDR3 length equals 11 residues. CDR1 is ENHRY and CDR2 is SYGVKD in the germline V gene. The V gene lost 3 bases and the J gene lost 8 bases, with 5 bases spanning the gap. CDR3 sequence reads: CAISDMDEQFF. The CDR3 nucleotides are TGTGCCATCAGTGATATGGATGAGCAGTTCTTC.

Comments on this clonotype: This CDR3 is missing its conserved last phenylalanine or tryptophan, likely due to a read error. The chain's CDR3 is CSARGGRGAGELFL. The CDR3 bases are TGCAGCGCGCGAGGAGGACGGGGCGCCGGGGAGCTGTTTCTT. The chain couples TRBV29-1 to TRBJ2-2; the D call may be TRBD1 or TRBD2 (5 bases each). Germline V gives CDR1 SQVTM, CDR2 ANQGSEA. The germline V and J ends were trimmed by 7 bases and 6 bases, with 18 bases remaining between them. This CDR3 is 14 amino acids long.

This clonotype was seen a handful of times. The rearrangement joins TRBV27 to TRBJ2-3, with D possibly TRBD1 on 5 matching bases. The CDR3 extends over 13 amino acids. Per germline, CDR1 MNHEY and CDR2 SMNVEV (reference sequence). The V and J ends lost 6 bases and 3 bases respectively, with 10 bases between them. The CDR3: CASRSRVTDTQYF. The CDR3 DNA reads TGTGCCAGCAGAAGCAGGGTTACAGATACGCAGTATTTT.

This chain uses TRBV5-1 with TRBJ1-2, with TRBD1 as a possible D gene (6 bases). The CDR3 runs 16 residues. Germline CDR1 is SGHRS and CDR2 is YFSETQ. Deletions cut 0 bases from V and 6 bases from J, with 18 bases between. The CDR3 DNA follows: TGCGCCAGCAGCTTGGAAGAACAAGGGGGAAATCATGGCTACACCTTC. It encodes CASSLEEQGGNHGYTF.

The chain uses TRBV5-1 and TRBJ2-7; 8 bases line up with TRBD1. Germline values: CDR1 SGHRS, CDR2 YFSETQ. The CDR3 has 14 amino acids. V gave up 5 bases and J gave up 4 bases; unmatched junction bases: 8. The CDR3 protein is CASRRRQGQYEQYF. CDR3 nucleotide sequence: TGCGCCAGCAGAAGGCGACAGGGGCAGTACGAGCAGTACTTC.